This is a list of T cell receptor beta chains from one sample in a study of shared clonotypes between healthy human individuals. TCRdb's copy holds only in-frame clones and misses some; the assay was immunoSEQ multiplex PCR. The sample contains nearly 500,000 clones, approximately 80% of which appear only once. Source material: PBMCs. Receptor source: a woman between 35 and 50 years old in good health. Some clones in this sample may be carry-over from other donors' samples. The CDR3 runs from the conserved cysteine through the conserved F or W. Each record gives: J gene, V gene, D gene, clone size, CDR3 protein, CDR3 DNA. The D gene is left open where the match is weak. Size is stated for part of the rows, as once, few or many counts, or as a class when the clone is expanded.

j_call: TRBJ2-7; v_call: TRBV5-6; d_call: TRBD1; clone_size: NA; cdr3_aa: CASSFLQGAGEQYF; cdr3_nt: TGTGCCAGCAGCTTCTTACAGGGGGCTGGGGAGCAGTACTTC
j_call: TRBJ2-5; v_call: TRBV5-4; d_call: TRBD2; clone_size: NA; cdr3_aa: CASSPGSGSIGETQYF; cdr3_nt: TGTGCCAGCAGCCCTGGTAGCGGGAGTATCGGGGAGACCCAGTACTTC
j_call: TRBJ2-3; v_call: TRBV19; d_call: NA; clone_size: NA; cdr3_aa: CASSIGSLSGDTQYF; cdr3_nt: TGTGCCAGTAGTATAGGGAGCCTAAGCGGGGATACGCAGTATTTT
j_call: TRBJ2-7; v_call: TRBV18; d_call: NA; clone_size: NA; cdr3_aa: CASSRELETYEQYF; cdr3_nt: TGTGCCAGCTCACGGGAGTTAGAAACCTACGAGCAGTACTTC
j_call: TRBJ2-4; v_call: TRBV5-1; d_call: NA; clone_size: NA; cdr3_aa: CASSLEGGENIQYF; cdr3_nt: TGCGCCAGCAGCTTGGAGGGGGGAGAAAACATTCAGTACTTC
j_call: TRBJ2-7; v_call: TRBV10-1; d_call: NA; clone_size: few; cdr3_aa: CASRAEEKEQYF; cdr3_nt: TGCGCCAGCAGAGCGGAAGAGAAAGAGCAGTACTTC
j_call: TRBJ1-3; v_call: TRBV28; d_call: TRBD1; clone_size: NA; cdr3_aa: CASSHGQGRVFGNTIYF; cdr3_nt: TGTGCCAGCAGTCACGGACAGGGGAGAGTCTTTGGAAACACCATATATTTT
j_call: TRBJ1-1; v_call: TRBV19; d_call: NA; clone_size: NA; cdr3_aa: CASSTQDEAFF; cdr3_nt: TGTGCCAGTAGTACACAGGATGAAGCTTTCTTT
j_call: TRBJ2-3; v_call: TRBV11-3; d_call: NA; clone_size: NA; cdr3_aa: CASSSGSTDTQYF; cdr3_nt: TGTGCCAGCAGCTCCGGGAGCACAGATACGCAGTATTTT
j_call: TRBJ2-7; v_call: TRBV27; d_call: NA; clone_size: NA; cdr3_aa: CASSSFRAPPGTVYEQYF; cdr3_nt: TGTGCCAGCAGTTCCTTCAGGGCCCCCCCGGGGACCGTCTACGAGCAGTACTTC
j_call: TRBJ1-2; v_call: TRBV19; d_call: NA; clone_size: NA; cdr3_aa: CASSPRTVAGYTF; cdr3_nt: TGTGCCAGTAGTCCTAGGACGGTAGCGGGCTACACCTTC
j_call: TRBJ2-2; v_call: TRBV28; d_call: TRBD2; clone_size: NA; cdr3_aa: CASSPQNSGTGELFF; cdr3_nt: TGTGCCAGCAGTCCACAAAATAGCGGGACCGGGGAGCTGTTTTTT
j_call: TRBJ2-1; v_call: TRBV14; d_call: NA; clone_size: many; cdr3_aa: CASSQLVNEQFF; cdr3_nt: TGTGCCAGCAGCCAATTAGTAAATGAGCAGTTCTTC
j_call: TRBJ2-1; v_call: TRBV9; d_call: TRBD2; clone_size: many; cdr3_aa: CASSVAASGTDEQFF; cdr3_nt: TGTGCCAGCAGCGTAGCTGCTAGCGGGACTGATGAGCAGTTCTTC
j_call: TRBJ2-2; v_call: TRBV7-9; d_call: TRBD2; clone_size: few; cdr3_aa: CASSPPGLANTGELFF; cdr3_nt: TGTGCCAGCAGCCCCCCCGGACTAGCGAACACCGGGGAGCTGTTTTTT
j_call: TRBJ2-7; v_call: TRBV5-1; d_call: TRBD1; clone_size: NA; cdr3_aa: CASSFGTEAAEQYF; cdr3_nt: TGCGCCAGCAGCTTTGGGACAGAAGCCGCCGAGCAGTACTTC
j_call: TRBJ2-5; v_call: TRBV29-1; d_call: TRBD2; clone_size: NA; cdr3_aa: CSVAVGGSGIQETQYF; cdr3_nt: TGCAGCGTGGCCGTTGGGGGTAGCGGGATTCAAGAGACCCAGTACTTC